This T cell receptor beta chain comes out of a study of T-cell memory formation after mild COVID-19. The wider study: Clusters were largely donor specific. General study findings and limits: Among CD4+ contracting clones, most were CM and EM, and CD8+ ones EMRA. Pre-infection memory carried some responding clones, suggesting that cross-reactive memory joined.

The 5'RACE method, run with constant-segment primers, produced TCR alpha and TCR beta cDNA libraries (carrying sample barcodes and UMIs). In TCRdb, the 5' RACE reads were re-called with MiXCR into one record per CDR3 protein. The sample includes some 350,000 distinct CDR3 sequences, around a sixth of them seen just once. As regards this clonotype: Its target is unknown.

Specimen: PBMCs or a T cell subset sorted from them (not recorded which). The source of this sequence is a young man who had mild COVID-19 (a few samples of this study predate the infection). Cell type and time point are not known.

CDR3 bases: TGTGCCAGCTCCCTACCCGGGACAGCCTCCTACGAGCAGTACTTC. Amino acid sequence: CASSLPGTASYEQYF. The chain joins TRBV6-2 or TRBV6-3 to TRBJ2-7, with TRBD1 matching over 7 bases. The CDR3 is 15 residues long. V dropped 8 bases and J dropped 0; count of bases not matched to a gene: 10. The V gene's germline CDR1 is MNHEY and CDR2 SVGEGT.